Below, 10 T cell receptor beta chains from the same sample are listed, as sequenced in a study of cytomegalovirus exposure and HLA in healthy donors. The PCR contained 60 Vbeta and 13 Jbeta primers. Sequenced by immunoSEQ multiplex PCR; TCRdb stores in-frame clones only, minus some. Its table lists 150,000 to 200,000 clones. Material: PBMCs. The receptors shown here come from a man aged 30 to 45 in good health and CMV-seronegative.

This chain links TRBV5-1 with TRBJ1-1; a weak D match, TRBD1 (6 bases). The CDR3 is 13 amino acids. Trimming stripped 5 bases from V and 4 bases from J, with 12 bases between. The germline CDR1 and CDR2 sequences are SGHRS and YFSETQ. The CDR3 loop is CASRTRGGTEAFF. The CDR3 DNA is TGCGCCAGCAGGACCAGGGGCGGCACTGAAGCTTTCTTT.

The V call is TRBV29-1, the J call TRBJ2-5, with 11 bases aligning to TRBD2. The CDR3 is 13 residues long. V dropped 6 bases and J dropped 4; count of bases not matched to a gene: 4. The germline gives CDR1 SQVTM, CDR2 ANQGSEA. CDR3 loop: CSVAGLAGETQYF. The DNA of the CDR3 is TGCAGCGTGGCCGGACTAGCGGGAGAGACCCAGTACTTC.

On this clone itself: Germline and junction disagree at one end, which may indicate a read error. V usage is TRBV10-3 and J usage is TRBJ1-1; maybe TRBD1 (6 bases). Germline V gene data show CDR1 as ENHRY and CDR2 as SYGVKD. This CDR3 has 15 amino acids. In DNA, the CDR3 is TGTGCCATCAGTCAAAAGGACAGAGGGGACACTGACGCTTTCTTT. Translation gives CAISQKDRGDTDAFF.

The chain links TRBV7-2 to TRBJ1-5; D might be TRBD1 (5 bases). Germline CDR1 reads SGHTA; CDR2 reads FQGNSA. CDR3 length: 16 amino acids. V lost 3 bases and J 2 bases, leaving 14 bases between the germline ends. The CDR3 loop is CASSFLGRGGNQPQHF. The CDR3 nucleotides read TGTGCCAGCAGCTTTCTCGGTAGGGGCGGCAATCAGCCCCAGCATTTT.

The CDR3 DNA follows: TGTGCCACCCGCGTCAGGGGGGAGAACACCGGGGAGCTGTTTTTT. Amino acid sequence: CATRVRGENTGELFF. The gene calls are TRBV15 and TRBJ2-2; TRBD1 might be the D (7 bases). V shed 8 bases and J shed 1 base, with 14 bases lying between them. Germline loops: CDR1 LNHNV, CDR2 YYDKDF (reference sequence). The CDR3 covers 15 residues.

This chain connects TRBV9 to TRBJ2-3, with 11 bases identical to TRBD2. Trimming removed 3 bases from V and 4 bases from J; junction bases left unmatched: 7. The CDR3 is 16 residues long. Germline V lookup: CDR1 SGDLS, CDR2 YYNGEE. Written as DNA, the CDR3 is TGTGCCAGCAGCGATATAGCGGGAGGGCCGGCAGATACGCAGTATTTT. This sequence encodes CASSDIAGGPADTQYF.

Note on this clone: The identical CDR3 is also encoded by other nucleotide sequences in the sample. V gene TRBV11-3 combines with J gene TRBJ1-2; TRBD1 matches at 7 bases. This CDR3 spans 13 amino acids. From germline, CDR1 is SGHNT and CDR2 YENEEA. With V trimmed by 5 bases and J by 2 bases, 2 bases remained unmatched. For the CDR3, the DNA is TGTGCCAGCAGCCCGACAGGGAACTATGGCTACACCTTC. As protein: CASSPTGNYGYTF. Looking up the rest from reference TRBV11-3 and TRBJ1-2 gives the full variable domain: EAGVVQSPRYKIIEKKQPVAFWCNPISGHNTLYWYLQNLGQGPELLIRYENEEAVDDSQLPKDRFSAERLKGVDSTLKIQPAELGDSAVYLCASSPTGNYGYTFGSGTRLTVV.

The chain has TRBV7-6 and TRBJ2-1; D may be TRBD2 (5 bases). V was cut by 8 bases and J by 5 bases, with 13 bases left in between. CDR3 length: 13 amino acids. Germline CDR1 reads SGHVS; CDR2 reads FNYEAQ. The CDR3 protein is CASGGPGNNEQFF. DNA of the CDR3: TGTGCCAGCGGAGGCCCGGGAAACAATGAGCAGTTCTTC.

The chain joins TRBV6-5 to TRBJ2-5, with 8 positions matching TRBD1. Germline V CDR1 and CDR2: MNHEY, SVGAGI. Trimming cost V 6 bases and J 0 bases; bases outside gene matches: 3. The CDR3 spans 14 residues. This CDR3 is CASRTGDNQETQYF. In DNA, the CDR3 is TGTGCCAGCAGGACAGGGGACAACCAAGAGACCCAGTACTTC.

The rearrangement uses TRBV5-4 and TRBJ2-7; TRBD2 matches 8 bases. Per germline, CDR1 SGHNT and CDR2 YYREEE (reference sequence). V gave up 2 bases and J gave up 2 bases; unmatched junction bases: 3. The CDR3 totals 14 residues. CDR3 sequence (DNA): TGTGCCAGCAGCTTAGCGGGGGATCCCTACGAGCAGTACTTC. This sequence encodes CASSLAGDPYEQYF. Filled out from reference TRBV5-4 and TRBJ2-7, the complete variable domain reads ETGVTQSPTHLIKTRGQQVTLRCSSQSGHNTVSWYQQALGQGPQFIFQYYREEENGRGNFPPRFSGLQFPNYSSELNVNALELDDSALYLCASSLAGDPYEQYFGPGTRLTVT.